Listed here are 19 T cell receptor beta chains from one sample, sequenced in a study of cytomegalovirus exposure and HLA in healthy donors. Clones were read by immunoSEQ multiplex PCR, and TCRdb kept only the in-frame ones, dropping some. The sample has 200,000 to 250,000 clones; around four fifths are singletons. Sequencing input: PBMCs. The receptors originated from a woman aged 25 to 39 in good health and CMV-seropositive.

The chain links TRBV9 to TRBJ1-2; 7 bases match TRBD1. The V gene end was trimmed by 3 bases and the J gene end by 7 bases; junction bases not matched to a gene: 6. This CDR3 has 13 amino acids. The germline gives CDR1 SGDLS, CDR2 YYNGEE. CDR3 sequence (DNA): TGTGCCAGCAGCGGCCGACAGGGTGGTGGCTACACCTTC. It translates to CASSGRQGGGYTF.

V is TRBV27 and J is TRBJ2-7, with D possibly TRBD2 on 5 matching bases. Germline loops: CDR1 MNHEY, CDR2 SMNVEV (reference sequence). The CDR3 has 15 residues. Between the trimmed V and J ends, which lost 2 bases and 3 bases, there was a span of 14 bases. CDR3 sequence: CASSLIPGNHYEQYF. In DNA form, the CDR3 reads TGTGCCAGCAGTTTAATACCGGGGAACCACTACGAGCAGTACTTC.

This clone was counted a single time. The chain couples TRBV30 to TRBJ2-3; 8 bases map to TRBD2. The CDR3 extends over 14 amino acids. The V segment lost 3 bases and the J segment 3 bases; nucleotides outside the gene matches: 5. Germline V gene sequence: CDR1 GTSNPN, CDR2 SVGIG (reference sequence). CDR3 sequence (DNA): TGTGCCTGGAGGGCGGGAGGTCGGACAGATACGCAGTATTTT. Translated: CAWRAGGRTDTQYF. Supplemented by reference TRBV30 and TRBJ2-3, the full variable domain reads SQTIHQWPATLVQPVGSPLSLECTVEGTSNPNLYWYRQAAGRGLQLLFYSVGIGQISSEVPQNLSASRPQDRQFILSSKKLLLSDSGFYLCAWRAGGRTDTQYFGPGTRLTVL.

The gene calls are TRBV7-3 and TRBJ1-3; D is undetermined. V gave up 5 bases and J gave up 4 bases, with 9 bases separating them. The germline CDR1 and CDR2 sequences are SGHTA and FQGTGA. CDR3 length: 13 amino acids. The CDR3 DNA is TGTGCCAGCAGCCCGTCTCCAGGAAACACCATATATTTT. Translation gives CASSPSPGNTIYF.

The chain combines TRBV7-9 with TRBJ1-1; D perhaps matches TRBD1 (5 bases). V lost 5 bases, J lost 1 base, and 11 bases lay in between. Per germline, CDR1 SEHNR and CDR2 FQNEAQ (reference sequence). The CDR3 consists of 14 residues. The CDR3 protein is CASSANGANTEAFF. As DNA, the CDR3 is TGTGCCAGCAGCGCCAACGGGGCGAACACTGAAGCTTTCTTT. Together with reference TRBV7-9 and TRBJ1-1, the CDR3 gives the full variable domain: DTGVSQNPRHKITKRGQNVTFRCDPISEHNRLYWYRQTLGQGPEFLTYFQNEAQLEKSRLLSDRFSAERPKGSFSTLEIQRTEQGDSAMYLCASSANGANTEAFFGQGTRLTVV.

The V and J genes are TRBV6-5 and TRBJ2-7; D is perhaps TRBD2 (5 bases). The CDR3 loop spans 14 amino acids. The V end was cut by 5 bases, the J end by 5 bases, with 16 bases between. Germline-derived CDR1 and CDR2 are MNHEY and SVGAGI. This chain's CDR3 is CASSPTPSGNEQYF. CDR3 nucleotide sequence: TGTGCCAGCAGTCCCACCCCCTCGGGGAACGAGCAGTACTTC.

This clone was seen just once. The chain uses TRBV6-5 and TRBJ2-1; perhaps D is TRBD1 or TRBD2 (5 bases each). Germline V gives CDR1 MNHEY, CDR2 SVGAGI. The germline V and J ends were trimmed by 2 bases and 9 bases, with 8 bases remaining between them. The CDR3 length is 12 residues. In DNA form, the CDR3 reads TGTGCCAGCAGTTACGAGGGGTCTGAGCAGTTCTTC. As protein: CASSYEGSEQFF.

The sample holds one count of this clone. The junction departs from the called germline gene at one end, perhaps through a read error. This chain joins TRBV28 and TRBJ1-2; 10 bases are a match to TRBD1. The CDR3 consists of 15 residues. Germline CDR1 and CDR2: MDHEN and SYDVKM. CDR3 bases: TGTGCCAGCAGAGAAGGGGCCGGGACAGGGGCCCTATATGCCTTC. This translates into CASREGAGTGALYAF.

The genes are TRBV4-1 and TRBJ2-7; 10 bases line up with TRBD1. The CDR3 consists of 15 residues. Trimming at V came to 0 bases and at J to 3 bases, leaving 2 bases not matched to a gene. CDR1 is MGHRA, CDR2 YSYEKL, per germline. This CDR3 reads CASSQDWTGGYEQYF. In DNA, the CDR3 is TGCGCCAGCAGCCAAGATTGGACAGGGGGCTACGAGCAGTACTTC.

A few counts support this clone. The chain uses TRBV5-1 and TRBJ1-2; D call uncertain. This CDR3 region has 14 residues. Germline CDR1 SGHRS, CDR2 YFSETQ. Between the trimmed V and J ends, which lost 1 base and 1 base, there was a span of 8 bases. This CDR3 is CASSLSTGNYGYTF. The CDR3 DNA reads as TGCGCCAGCAGCTTGTCCACTGGTAACTATGGCTACACCTTC. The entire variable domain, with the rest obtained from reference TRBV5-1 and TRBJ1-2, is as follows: KAGVTQTPRYLIKTRGQQVTLSCSPISGHRSVSWYQQTPGQGLQFLFEYFSETQRNKGNFPGRFSGRQFSNSRSEMNVSTLELGDSALYLCASSLSTGNYGYTFGSGTRLTVV.

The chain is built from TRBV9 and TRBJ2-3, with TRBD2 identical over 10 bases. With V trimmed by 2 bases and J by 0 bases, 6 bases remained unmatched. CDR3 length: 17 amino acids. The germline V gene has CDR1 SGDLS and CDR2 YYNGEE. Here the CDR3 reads CASSVGGLAESTDTQYF. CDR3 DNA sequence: TGTGCCAGCAGCGTCGGAGGACTAGCGGAGAGCACAGATACGCAGTATTTT.

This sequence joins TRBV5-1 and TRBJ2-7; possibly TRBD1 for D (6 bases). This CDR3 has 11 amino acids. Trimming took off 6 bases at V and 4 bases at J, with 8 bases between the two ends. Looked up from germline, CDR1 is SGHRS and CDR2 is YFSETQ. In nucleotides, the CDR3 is TGCGCCAGCACAAGGGGGTACGAGCAGTACTTC. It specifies CASTRGYEQYF. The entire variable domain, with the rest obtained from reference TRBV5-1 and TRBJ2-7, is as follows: KAGVTQTPRYLIKTRGQQVTLSCSPISGHRSVSWYQQTPGQGLQFLFEYFSETQRNKGNFPGRFSGRQFSNSRSEMNVSTLELGDSALYLCASTRGYEQYFGPGTRLTVT.

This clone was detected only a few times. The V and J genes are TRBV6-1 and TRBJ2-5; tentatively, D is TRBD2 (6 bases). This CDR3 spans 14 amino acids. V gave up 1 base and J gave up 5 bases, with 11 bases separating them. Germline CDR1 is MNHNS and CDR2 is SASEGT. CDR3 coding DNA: TGTGCCAGCAGTGAAGAGGAGGGTTACGAGACCCAGTACTTC. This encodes CASSEEEGYETQYF.

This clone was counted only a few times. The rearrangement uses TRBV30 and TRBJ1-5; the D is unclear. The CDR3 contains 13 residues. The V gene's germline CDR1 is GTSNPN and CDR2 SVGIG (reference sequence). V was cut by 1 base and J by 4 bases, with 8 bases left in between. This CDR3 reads CAWSGAENQPQHF. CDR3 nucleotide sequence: TGTGCCTGGAGTGGGGCAGAGAATCAGCCCCAGCATTTT.

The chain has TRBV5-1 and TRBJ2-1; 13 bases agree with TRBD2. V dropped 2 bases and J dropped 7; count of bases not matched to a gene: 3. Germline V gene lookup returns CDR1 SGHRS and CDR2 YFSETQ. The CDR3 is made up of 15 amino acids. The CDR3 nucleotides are TGCGCCAGCAGCTTCGGACTAGCGGGAGCTAATGAGCAGTTCTTC. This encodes CASSFGLAGANEQFF.

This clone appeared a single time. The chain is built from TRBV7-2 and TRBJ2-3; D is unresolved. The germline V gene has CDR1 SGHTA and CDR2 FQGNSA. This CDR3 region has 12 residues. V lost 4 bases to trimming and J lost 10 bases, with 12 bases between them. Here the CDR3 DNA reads TGTGCCAGCAGCTCCCTTCAAGTGGCGCAGTATTTT. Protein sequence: CASSSLQVAQYF. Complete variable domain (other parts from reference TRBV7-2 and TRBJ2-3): GAGVSQSPSNKVTEKGKDVELRCDPISGHTALYWYRQSLGQGLEFLIYFQGNSAPDKSGLPSDRFSAERTGGSVSTLTIQRTQQEDSAVYLCASSSLQVAQYFGPGTRLTVL.

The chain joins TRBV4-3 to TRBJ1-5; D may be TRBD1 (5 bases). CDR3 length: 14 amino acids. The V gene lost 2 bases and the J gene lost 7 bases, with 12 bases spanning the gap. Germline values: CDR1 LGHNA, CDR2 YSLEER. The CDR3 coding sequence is TGCGCCAGCAGCCAACGGCGAGGGGAACAGCCCCAGCATTTT. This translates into CASSQRRGEQPQHF.

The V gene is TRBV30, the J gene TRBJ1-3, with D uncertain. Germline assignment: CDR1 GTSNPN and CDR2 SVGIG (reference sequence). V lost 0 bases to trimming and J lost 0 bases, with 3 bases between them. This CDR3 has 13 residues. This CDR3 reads CAWSVSSGNTIYF. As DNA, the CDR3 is TGTGCCTGGAGTGTCAGCTCTGGAAACACCATATATTTT.

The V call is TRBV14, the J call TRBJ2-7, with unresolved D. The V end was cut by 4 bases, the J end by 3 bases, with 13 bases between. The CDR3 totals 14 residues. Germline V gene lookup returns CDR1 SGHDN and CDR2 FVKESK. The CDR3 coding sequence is TGTGCCAGCAGCCGTGGACCCTCAGGCTACGAGCAGTACTTC. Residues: CASSRGPSGYEQYF.